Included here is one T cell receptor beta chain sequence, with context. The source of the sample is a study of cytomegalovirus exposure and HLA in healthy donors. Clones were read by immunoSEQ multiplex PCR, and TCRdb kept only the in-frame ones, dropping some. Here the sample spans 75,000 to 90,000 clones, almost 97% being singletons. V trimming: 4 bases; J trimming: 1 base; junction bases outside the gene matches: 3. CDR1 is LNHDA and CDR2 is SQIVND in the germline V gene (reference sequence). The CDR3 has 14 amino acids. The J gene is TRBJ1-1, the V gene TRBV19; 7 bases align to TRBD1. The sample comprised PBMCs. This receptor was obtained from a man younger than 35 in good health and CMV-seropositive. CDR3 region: CASSKQGPNTEAFF. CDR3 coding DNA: TGTGCCAGTAGTAAACAGGGGCCGAACACTGAAGCTTTCTTT.